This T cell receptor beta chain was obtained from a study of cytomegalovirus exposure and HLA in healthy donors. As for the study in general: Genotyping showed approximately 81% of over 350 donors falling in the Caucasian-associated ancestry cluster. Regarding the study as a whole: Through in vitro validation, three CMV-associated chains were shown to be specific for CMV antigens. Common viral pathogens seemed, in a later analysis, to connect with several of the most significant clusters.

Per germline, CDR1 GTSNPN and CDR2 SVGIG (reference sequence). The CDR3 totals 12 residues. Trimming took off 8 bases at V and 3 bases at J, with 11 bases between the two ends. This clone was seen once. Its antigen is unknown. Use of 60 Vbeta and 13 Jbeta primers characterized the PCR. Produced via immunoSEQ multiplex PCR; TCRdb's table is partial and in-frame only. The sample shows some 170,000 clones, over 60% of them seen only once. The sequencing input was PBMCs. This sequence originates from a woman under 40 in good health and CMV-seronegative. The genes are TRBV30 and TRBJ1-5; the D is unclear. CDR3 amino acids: CAAGGTNQPQHF. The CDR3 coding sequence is TGTGCCGCGGGAGGAACCAATCAGCCCCAGCATTTT.